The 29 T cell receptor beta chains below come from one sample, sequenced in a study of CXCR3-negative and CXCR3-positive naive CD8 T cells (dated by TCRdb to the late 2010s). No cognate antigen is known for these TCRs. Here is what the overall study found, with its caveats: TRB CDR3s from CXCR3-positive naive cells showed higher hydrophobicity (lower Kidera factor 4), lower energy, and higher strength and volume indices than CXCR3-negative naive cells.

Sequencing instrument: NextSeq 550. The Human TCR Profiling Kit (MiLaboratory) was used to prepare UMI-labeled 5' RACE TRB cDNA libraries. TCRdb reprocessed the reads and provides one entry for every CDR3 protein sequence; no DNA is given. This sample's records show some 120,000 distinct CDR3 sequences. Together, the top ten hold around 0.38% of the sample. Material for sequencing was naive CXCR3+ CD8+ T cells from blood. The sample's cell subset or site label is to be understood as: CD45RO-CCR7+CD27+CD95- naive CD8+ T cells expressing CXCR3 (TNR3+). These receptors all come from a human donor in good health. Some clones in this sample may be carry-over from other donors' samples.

Here the CDR3 reads CASSPSGGIRPSGFQETQYF. The V and J genes are TRBV11-2 and TRBJ2-5; TCRdb selects TRBD2, and the lack of DNA leaves this call unchecked. The germline CDR1 and CDR2 sequences are SGHAT and FQNNGV. The CDR3 is made up of 20 amino acids.

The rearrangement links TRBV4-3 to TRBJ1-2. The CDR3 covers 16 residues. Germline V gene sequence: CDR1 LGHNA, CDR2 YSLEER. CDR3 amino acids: CASSQAASGLDSGYTF.

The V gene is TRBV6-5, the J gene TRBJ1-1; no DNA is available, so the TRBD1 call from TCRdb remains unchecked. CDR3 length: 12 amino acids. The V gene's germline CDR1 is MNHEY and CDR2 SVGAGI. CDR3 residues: CASSYGGTEAFF.

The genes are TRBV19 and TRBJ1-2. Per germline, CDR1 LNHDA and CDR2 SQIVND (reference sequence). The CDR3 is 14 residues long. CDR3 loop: CASSFQGPNYGYTF.

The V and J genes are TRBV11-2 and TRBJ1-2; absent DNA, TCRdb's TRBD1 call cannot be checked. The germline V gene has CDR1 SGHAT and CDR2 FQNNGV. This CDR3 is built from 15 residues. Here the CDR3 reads CASSYTGTGFYGYTF.

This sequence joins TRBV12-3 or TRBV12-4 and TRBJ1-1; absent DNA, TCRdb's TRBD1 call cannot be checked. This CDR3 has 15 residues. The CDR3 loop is CASSFFGGGYTEAFF.

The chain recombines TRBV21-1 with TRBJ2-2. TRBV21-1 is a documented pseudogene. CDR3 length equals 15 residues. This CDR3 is CASSKALGITGELFF.

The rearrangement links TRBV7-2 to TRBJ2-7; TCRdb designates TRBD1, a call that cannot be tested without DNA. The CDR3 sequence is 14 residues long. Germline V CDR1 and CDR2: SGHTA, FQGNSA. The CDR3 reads CASSLITGTYEQYF.

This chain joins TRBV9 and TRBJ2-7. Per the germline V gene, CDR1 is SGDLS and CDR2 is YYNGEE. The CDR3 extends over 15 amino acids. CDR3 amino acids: CASSADLIGSYEQYF.

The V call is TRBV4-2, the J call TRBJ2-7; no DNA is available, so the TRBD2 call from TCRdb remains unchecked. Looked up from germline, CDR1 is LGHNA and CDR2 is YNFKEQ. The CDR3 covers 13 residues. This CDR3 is CASSFERTYEQYF.

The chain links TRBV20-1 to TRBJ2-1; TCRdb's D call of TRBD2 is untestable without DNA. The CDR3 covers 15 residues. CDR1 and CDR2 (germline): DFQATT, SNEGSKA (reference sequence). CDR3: CSARVAGGPVNEQFF.

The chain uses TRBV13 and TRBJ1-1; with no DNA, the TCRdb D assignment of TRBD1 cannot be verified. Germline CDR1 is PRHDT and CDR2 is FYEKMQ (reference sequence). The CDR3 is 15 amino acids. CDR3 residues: CASSLVGGWDTEAFF.

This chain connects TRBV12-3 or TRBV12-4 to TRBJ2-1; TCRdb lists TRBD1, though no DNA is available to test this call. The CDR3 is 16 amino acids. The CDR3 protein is CASSGWGASSYNEQFF.

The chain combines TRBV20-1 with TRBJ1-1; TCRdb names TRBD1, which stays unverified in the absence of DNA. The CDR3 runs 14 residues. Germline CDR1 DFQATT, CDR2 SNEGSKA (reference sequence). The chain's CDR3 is CSARVKGAAHEAFF.

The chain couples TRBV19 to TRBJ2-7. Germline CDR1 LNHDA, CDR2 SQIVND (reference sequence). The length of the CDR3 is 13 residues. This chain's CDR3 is CASSITDAYEQYF.

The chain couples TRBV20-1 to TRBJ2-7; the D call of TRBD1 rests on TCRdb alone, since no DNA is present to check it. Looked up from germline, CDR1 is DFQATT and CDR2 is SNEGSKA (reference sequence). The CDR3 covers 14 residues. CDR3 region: CSATGDREIYEQYF.

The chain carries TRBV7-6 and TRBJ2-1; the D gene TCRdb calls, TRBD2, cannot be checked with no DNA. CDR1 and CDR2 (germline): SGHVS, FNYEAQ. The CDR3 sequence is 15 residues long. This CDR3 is CASSLLAGVIDEQFF.

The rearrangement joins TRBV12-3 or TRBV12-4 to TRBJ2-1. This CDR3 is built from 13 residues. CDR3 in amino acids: CASSDLVVDEQFF.

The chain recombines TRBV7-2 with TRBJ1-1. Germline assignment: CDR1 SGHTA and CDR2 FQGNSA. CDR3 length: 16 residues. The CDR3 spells CASSPGTLVYDTEAFF.

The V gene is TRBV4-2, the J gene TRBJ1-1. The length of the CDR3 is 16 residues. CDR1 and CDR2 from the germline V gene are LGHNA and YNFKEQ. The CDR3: CASSQGGEWMNTEAFF.

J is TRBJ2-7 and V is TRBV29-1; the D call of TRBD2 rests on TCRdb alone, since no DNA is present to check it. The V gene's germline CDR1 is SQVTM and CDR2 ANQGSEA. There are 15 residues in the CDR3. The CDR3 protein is CSVVGLAGPWDEQYF.

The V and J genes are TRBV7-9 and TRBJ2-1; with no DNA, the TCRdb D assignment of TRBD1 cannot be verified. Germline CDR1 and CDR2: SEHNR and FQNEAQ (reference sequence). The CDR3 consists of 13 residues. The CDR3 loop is CASSLMETGCTSF.

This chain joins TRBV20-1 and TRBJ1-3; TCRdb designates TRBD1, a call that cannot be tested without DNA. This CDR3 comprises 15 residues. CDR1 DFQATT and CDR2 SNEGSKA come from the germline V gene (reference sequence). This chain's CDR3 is CSAGNIPGLGNTIYF.

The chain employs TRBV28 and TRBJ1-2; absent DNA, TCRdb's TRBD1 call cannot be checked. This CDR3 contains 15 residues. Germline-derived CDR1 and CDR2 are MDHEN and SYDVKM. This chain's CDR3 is CASSPIRAGASGYTF.

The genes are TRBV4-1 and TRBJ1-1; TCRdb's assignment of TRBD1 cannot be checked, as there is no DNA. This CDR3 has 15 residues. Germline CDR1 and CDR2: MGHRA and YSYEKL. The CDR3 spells CASSQVVRGAAEAFF.

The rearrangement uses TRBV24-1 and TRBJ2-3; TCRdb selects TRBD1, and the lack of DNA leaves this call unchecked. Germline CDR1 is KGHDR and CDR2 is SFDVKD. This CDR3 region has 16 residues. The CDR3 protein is CATSGPGTGAFGTQYF.

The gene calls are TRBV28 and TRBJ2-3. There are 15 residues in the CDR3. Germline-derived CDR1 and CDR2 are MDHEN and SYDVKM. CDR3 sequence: CASSILRASTDTQYF.

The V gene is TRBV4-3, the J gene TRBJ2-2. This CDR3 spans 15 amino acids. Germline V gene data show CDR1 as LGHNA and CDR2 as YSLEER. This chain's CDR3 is CASSHKSRTTGELFF.

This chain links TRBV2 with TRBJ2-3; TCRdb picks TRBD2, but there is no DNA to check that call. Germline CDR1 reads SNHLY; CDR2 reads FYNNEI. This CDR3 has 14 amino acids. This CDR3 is CASSGREYLDTQYF. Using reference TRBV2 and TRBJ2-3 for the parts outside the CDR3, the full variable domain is EPEVTQTPSHQVTQMGQEVILRCVPISNHLYFYWYRQILGQKVEFLVSFYNNEISEKSEIFDDQFSVERPDGSNFTLKIRSTKLEDSAMYFCASSGREYLDTQYFGPGTRLTVL.